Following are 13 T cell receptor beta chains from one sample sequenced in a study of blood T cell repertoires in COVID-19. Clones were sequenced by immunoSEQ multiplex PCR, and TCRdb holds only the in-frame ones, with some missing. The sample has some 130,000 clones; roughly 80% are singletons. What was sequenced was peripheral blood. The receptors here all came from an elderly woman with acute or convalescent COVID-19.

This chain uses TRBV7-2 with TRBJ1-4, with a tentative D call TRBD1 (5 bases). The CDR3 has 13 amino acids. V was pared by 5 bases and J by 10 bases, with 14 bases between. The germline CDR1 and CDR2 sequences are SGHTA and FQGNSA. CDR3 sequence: CASSPTRDRKLFF. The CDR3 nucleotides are TGTGCCAGCAGCCCCACCCGCGACAGAAAACTGTTTTTT.

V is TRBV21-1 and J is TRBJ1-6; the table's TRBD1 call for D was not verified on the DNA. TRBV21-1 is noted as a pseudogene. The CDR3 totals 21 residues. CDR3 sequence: CASSKALRTPELQVKDSPLHF. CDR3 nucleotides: TGTGCCAGCAGCAAAGCGCTAAGGACACCAGAATTGCAAGTAAAGGATTCACCCCTCCACTTT.

CDR3 in amino acids: CASSVSGPETQYF. The CDR3 coding sequence is TGTGCCAGCAGTGTCTCAGGGCCTGAGACCCAGTACTTC. The chain recombines TRBV7-9 with TRBJ2-5, with D tentatively TRBD1 (5 bases). The CDR3 totals 13 residues. The germline gives CDR1 SEHNR, CDR2 FQNEAQ (reference sequence). Trimming removed 6 bases from V and 5 bases from J, with 13 bases in between.

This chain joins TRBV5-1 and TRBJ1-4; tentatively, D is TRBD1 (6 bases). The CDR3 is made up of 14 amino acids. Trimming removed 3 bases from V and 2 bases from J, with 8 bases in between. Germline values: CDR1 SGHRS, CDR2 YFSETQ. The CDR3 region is CASSYTGTNEKLFF. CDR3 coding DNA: TGCGCCAGCAGCTATACAGGGACTAATGAAAAACTGTTTTTT.

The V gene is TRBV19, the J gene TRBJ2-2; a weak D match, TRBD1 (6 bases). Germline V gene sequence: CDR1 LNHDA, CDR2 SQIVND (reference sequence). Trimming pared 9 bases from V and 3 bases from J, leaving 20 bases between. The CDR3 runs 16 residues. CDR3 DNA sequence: TGTGCCAGCAAATCGTTCGCAGGGGCCTACACCGGGGAGCTGTTTTTT. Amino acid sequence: CASKSFAGAYTGELFF. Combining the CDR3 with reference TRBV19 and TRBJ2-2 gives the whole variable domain DGGITQSPKYLFRKEGQNVTLSCEQNLNHDAMYWYRQDPGQGLRLIYYSQIVNDFQKGDIAEGYSVSREKKESFPLTVTSAQKNPTAFYLCASKSFAGAYTGELFFGEGSRLTVL.

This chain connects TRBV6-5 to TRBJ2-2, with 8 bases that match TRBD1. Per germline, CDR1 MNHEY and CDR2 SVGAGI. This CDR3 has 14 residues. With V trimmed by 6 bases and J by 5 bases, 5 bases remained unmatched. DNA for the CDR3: TGTGCCAGCAGGGGCCAGGGGGCAACCGGGGAGCTGTTTTTT. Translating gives CASRGQGATGELFF.

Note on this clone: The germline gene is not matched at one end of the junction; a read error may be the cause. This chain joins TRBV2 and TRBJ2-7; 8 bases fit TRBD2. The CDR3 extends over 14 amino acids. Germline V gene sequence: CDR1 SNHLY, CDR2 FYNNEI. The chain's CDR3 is CANSYGTREYEQYF. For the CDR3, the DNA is TGTGCCAACAGTTACGGGACTAGAGAGTACGAGCAGTACTTC.

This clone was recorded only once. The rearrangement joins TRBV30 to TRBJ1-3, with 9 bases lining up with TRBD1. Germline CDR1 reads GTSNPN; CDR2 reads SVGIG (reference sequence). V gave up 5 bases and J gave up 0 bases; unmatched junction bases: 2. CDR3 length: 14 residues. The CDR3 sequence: CAWGQGSSGNTIYF. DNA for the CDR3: TGTGCCTGGGGACAGGGGAGCTCTGGAAACACCATATATTTT. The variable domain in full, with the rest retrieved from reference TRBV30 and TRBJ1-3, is SQTIHQWPATLVQPVGSPLSLECTVEGTSNPNLYWYRQAAGRGLQLLFYSVGIGQISSEVPQNLSASRPQDRQFILSSKKLLLSDSGFYLCAWGQGSSGNTIYFGEGSWLTVV.

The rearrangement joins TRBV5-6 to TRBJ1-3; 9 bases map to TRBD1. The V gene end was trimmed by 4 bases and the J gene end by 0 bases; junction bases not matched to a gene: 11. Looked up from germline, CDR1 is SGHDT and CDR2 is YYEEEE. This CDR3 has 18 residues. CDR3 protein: CASSPGQGLFLSGNTIYF. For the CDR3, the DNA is TGTGCCAGCAGCCCGGGACAGGGCCTATTTCTCTCTGGAAACACCATATATTTT. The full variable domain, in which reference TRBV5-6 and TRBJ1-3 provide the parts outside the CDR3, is DAGVTQSPTHLIKTRGQQVTLRCSPKSGHDTVSWYQQALGQGPQFIFQYYEEEERQRGNFPDRFSGHQFPNYSSELNVNALLLGDSALYLCASSPGQGLFLSGNTIYFGEGSWLTVV.

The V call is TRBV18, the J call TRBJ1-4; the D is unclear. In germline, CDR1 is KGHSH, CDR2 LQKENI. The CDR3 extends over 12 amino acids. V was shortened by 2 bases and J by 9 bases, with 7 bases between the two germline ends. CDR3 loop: CASSPRGKKLFF. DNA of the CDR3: TGTGCCAGCTCACCAAGAGGGAAAAAACTGTTTTTT.

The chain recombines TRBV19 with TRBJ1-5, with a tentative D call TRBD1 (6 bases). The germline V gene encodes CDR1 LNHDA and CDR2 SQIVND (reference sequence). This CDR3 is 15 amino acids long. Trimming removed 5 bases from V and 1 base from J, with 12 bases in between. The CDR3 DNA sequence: TGTGCCAGTAGTGCTCAGAGGGGGAGCAATCAGCCCCAGCATTTT. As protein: CASSAQRGSNQPQHF.

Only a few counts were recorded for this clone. DNA of the CDR3: TGTGCCAGTCGACAGCCTTTGAGCAATCAGCCCCAGCATTTT. It specifies CASRQPLSNQPQHF. This chain connects TRBV19 to TRBJ1-5, with D perhaps TRBD1 (5 bases). The CDR3 extends over 14 amino acids. Trimming removed 8 bases from V and 1 base from J, with 12 bases in between. Germline V gene sequence: CDR1 LNHDA, CDR2 SQIVND (reference sequence).

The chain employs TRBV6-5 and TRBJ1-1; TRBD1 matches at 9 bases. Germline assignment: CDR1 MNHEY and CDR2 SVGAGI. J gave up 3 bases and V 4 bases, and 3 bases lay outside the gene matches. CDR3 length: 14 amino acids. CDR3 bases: TGTGCCAGCAGTTTACAGGGGGCGGACACTGAAGCTTTCTTT. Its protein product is CASSLQGADTEAFF.